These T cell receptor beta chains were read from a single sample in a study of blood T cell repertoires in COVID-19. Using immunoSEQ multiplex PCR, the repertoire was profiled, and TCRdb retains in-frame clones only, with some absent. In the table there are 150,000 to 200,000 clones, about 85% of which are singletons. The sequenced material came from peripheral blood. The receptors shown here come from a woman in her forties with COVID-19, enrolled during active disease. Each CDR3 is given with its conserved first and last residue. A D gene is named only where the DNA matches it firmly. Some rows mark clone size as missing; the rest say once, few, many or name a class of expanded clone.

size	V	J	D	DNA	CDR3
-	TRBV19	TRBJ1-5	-	TGTGCCAGTAGTATTTGGGCGGGGGACTTTGATCAGCCCCAGCATTTT	CASSIWAGDFDQPQHF
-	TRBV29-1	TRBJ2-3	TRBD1	TGCAGCGTGGACAGGGGGTTGGCAACAGATACGCAGTATTTT	CSVDRGLATDTQYF
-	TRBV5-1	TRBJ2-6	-	TGCGCCAGCAGCCTTGAGACAGGATTCTCTGGGGCCAACGTCCTGACTTTC	CASSLETGFSGANVLTF
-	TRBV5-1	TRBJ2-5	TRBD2	TGCGCCAGCAGCTTGGTGGCCGCGGGGGGGCAAGAGACCCAGTACTTC	CASSLVAAGGQETQYF
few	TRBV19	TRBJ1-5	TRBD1	TGTGCCAGTAGTAATACAGGGGGACTCAATCAGCCCCAGCATTTT	CASSNTGGLNQPQHF
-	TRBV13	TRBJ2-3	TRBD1	TGTGCCAGCAGCCTTAGACAGGGCCCAGGTACAGATACGCAGTATTTT	CASSLRQGPGTDTQYF
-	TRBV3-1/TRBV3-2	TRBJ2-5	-	TGTGCCAGCAGCCATAGATCGCTTTCGGAGACCCAGTACTTC	CASSHRSLSETQYF
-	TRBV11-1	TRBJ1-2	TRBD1	TGTGCCAGCAGCTTAGCGCAGGGGGCAGGTGGCTACACCTTC	CASSLAQGAGGYTF
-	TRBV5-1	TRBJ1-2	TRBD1	TGCGCCAGCAGCTTGGACAGGGGGGTAGAGGGCTATGGCTACACCTTC	CASSLDRGVEGYGYTF
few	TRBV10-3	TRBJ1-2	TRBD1	TGTGCCATCTCCGAGATGGGACAGGGGGATGGCTACACCTTC	CAISEMGQGDGYTF
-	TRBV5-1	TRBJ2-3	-	TGCGCCAGCAGCGATGTAAAGGGGACAGATACGCAGTATTTT	CASSDVKGTDTQYF
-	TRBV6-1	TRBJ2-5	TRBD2	TGTGCCAGCAGTGTTAGCGGGGGGGCATCAGGAGAGACCCAGTACTTC	CASSVSGGASGETQYF
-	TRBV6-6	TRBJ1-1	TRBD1	TGTGCCAGCAGAGCACTCAGGGGGCCGCTGAACACTGAAGCTTTCTTT	CASRALRGPLNTEAFF
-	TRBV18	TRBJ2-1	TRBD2	TGTGCCAGCTCACCTTTGCCGGGAGGAAATGAGCAGTTCTTC	CASSPLPGGNEQFF
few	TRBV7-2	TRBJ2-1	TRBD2	TGTGCCAGCAGGCGGGGGGGAAGCACCTACAATGAGCAGTTCTTC	CASRRGGSTYNEQFF
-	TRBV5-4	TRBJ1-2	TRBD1	TGTGCCAGCAGCTTGGAGACAGGGATCGCCTATGGCTACACCTTC	CASSLETGIAYGYTF
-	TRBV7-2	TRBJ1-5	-	TGTGCCAGCAGCCTAGGTAGTACAGCCCGGGGGCAGCCCCAGCATTTT	CASSLGSTARGQPQHF
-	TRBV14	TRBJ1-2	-	TGTGCCAGCAGCCAAGAAATTCCGGGGGGCGACTATGGCTACACCTTC	CASSQEIPGGDYGYTF
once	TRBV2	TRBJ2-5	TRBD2	TGTGCCGGAAAACTAGCGGGAGAAGAGACCCAGTACTTC	CAGKLAGEETQYF
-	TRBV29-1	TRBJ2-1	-	TGCAGCGTTCCAGTGGGGGCGGGCTACAATGAGCAGTTCTTC	CSVPVGAGYNEQFF
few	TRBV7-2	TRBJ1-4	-	TGTGCCAGCAGCCCCGTGGGGAGGAAACTGTTTTTT	CASSPVGRKLFF
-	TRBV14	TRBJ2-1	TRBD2	TGTGCCAGCAGCCCCGGAAAGACTAGCGGTAGCTCCTACAATGAGCAGTTCTTC	CASSPGKTSGSSYNEQFF
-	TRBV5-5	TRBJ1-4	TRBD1	TGTGCCAGCAGCTTGGTCCCGGGACAGGGAGTTGCAACTAATGAAAAACTGTTTTTT	CASSLVPGQGVATNEKLFF
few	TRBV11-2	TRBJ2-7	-	TGTGCCAGCAGCTTTCGTACAGGCGAGCAGTACTTC	CASSFRTGEQYF
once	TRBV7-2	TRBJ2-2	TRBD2	TGTGCCAGCAGCTTAGGGGGGGGAACCGGGGAGCTGTTTTTT	CASSLGGGTGELFF
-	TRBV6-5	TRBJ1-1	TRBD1	TGTGCCAGCACATCCCATTCGGACAGGGTCCTCACAGCTTTCTTT	CASTSHSDRVLTAFF
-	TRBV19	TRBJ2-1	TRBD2	TGTGCCAGTAGTTCCGGACTAGCGGGGGGCAATGAGCAGTTCTTC	CASSSGLAGGNEQFF
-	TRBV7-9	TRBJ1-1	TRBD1	TGTGCCAGCAGCTTAGGGACAGGGGGTTTTTTGAACACTGAAGCTTTCTTT	CASSLGTGGFLNTEAFF
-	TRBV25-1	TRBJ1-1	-	TGTGCCAGCAGTGCTCGTCTACAGGGCGCTGAAGCTTTCTTT	CASSARLQGAEAFF
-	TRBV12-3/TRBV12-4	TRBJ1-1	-	TGTGCCAGCAGTTTAGGGCTGAACACTGAAGCTTTCTTT	CASSLGLNTEAFF
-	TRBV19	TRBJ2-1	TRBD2	TGTGCCAGTTCGAGCGGGAGCCACGAGCAGTTCTTC	CASSSGSHEQFF
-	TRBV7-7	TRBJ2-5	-	TGTGCCAGCAGCCCCCCGTGGGGCAGTTTACAAGAGACCCAGTACTTC	CASSPPWGSLQETQYF
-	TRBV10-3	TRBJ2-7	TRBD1	TGTGCCATCAGCCGTAGACAGGGGGGCGAGCAGTACTTC	CAISRRQGGEQYF
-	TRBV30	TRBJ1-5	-	TGTGCCTGGAGTGCTGCATCTTACCGGGACAAAGATCAGCCCCAGCATTTT	CAWSAASYRDKDQPQHF
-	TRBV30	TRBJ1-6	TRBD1	TGTGCCTGGGAAAGGGGGCATAATTCACCCCTCCACTTT	CAWERGHNSPLHF
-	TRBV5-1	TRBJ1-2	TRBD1	TGCGCCAGCAGCTTTACGTCGGGACAGCCGCACTATGGCTACACCTTC	CASSFTSGQPHYGYTF
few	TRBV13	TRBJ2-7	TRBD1	TGTGCCAGCAGCCTGCCTGGGGATAGGGGGCGGTACGAGCAGTACTTC	CASSLPGDRGRYEQYF
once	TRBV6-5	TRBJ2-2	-	TGTGCCAGCAGAAAGGACAGACCGAACACCGGGGAGCTGTTTTTT	CASRKDRPNTGELFF
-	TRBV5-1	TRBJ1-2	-	TGCGCCAGCAGCGGGCCAGGGTTCTATGGCTACACCTTC	CASSGPGFYGYTF
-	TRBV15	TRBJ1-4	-	TGTGCCACCACCCCCTCGGTTCTTGTGGAAAAACTGTTTTTT	CATTPSVLVEKLFF
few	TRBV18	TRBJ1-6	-	TGTGCCAGCTCACCATGGCAAGATAATTCACCCCTCCACTTT	CASSPWQDNSPLHF
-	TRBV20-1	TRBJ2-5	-	TGCAGTGCTAGGGAGGTTCAGACCCAGTACTTC	CSAREVQTQYF
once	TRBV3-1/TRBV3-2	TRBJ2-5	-	TGTGCCAGCAGCCAGGGCCGTGGCCAGTACTTC	CASSQGRGQYF
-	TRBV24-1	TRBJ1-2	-	TGTGCCACCAGAAGCGCAGAGGGCCCCTACACCTTC	CATRSAEGPYTF
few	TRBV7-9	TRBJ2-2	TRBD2	TGTGCCAGCAGCTTCATAGCGGGGATGAACACCGGGGAGCTGTTTTTT	CASSFIAGMNTGELFF
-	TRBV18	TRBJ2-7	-	TGTGCCAGCTCAACGACGTCCCTAGACTACGAGCAGTACTTC	CASSTTSLDYEQYF
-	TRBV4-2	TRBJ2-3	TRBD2	TGTGCCAGCAACCCGGCTAGCGGGGCCTACGATACGCAGTATTTT	CASNPASGAYDTQYF
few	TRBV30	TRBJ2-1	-	TGTGCCTGGTGGGGCATCGGGGGAGTAGGAACCCCGTTCTTC	CAWWGIGGVGTPFF
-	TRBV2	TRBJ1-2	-	TGTGCCAGCACGAGGAAGGAAGATGGCTACACCTTC	CASTRKEDGYTF
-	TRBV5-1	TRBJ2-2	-	TGCGCCAGCAGCTTGACAGTGCAGGCCGGGGAGCTGTTTTTT	CASSLTVQAGELFF